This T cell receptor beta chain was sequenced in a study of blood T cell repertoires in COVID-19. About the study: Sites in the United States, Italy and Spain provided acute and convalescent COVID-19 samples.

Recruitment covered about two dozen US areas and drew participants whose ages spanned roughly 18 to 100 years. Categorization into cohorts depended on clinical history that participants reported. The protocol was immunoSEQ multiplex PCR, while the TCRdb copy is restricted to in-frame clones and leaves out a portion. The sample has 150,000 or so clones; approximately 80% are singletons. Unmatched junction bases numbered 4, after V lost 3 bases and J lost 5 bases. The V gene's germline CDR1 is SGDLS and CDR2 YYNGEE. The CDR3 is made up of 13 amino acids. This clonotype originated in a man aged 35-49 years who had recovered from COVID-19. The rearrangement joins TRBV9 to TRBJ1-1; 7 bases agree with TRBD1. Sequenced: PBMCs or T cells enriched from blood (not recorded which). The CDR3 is CASSEGQTTEAFF. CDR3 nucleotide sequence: TGTGCCAGCAGCGAGGGACAGACTACTGAAGCTTTCTTT.